Described below is a single T cell receptor beta chain sequence and its context. This CDR3 has 22 residues. From germline, CDR1 is SQVTM and CDR2 ANQGSEA. Trimming cost V 0 bases and J 0 bases; bases outside gene matches: 20. This sample was taken from a study of shared clonotypes between healthy human individuals. The assay was immunoSEQ multiplex PCR, and TCRdb's table has in-frame clones only and misses some. The sample holds 850,000 to 1,100,000 clones, roughly 77% seen once. Those who donated were healthy HIV-negative adults, with no recent acute infections or vaccinations reported. The TCR sequence derives from a young man in good health. Some clones in this sample may be carry-over from other donors' samples. The chain carries TRBV29-1 and TRBJ2-1; 10 bases agree with TRBD2. Sequenced: memory CD4+ T cells from PBMCs. Subset of the sample: CD45RA-negative fraction. The CDR3 spells CSVEDHTRRGTSVPSSYNEQFF. The CDR3 DNA reads TGCAGCGTTGAAGATCATACGCGACGCGGGACTAGCGTCCCGAGCTCCTACAATGAGCAGTTCTTC.